The rows below give T cell receptor beta chains drawn from one sample of a study of T cells in localized non-small cell lung cancer. The data were produced by immunoSEQ multiplex PCR, yet TCRdb's version contains in-frame clones alone and is incomplete. This sample has 20,000 to 25,000 clones, with 88% found just once. This material consisted of PBMCs, taken before any cancer treatment. These receptors were obtained from a man between 40 and 70 years old with stage II lung adenocarcinoma. CDR3s include the opening cysteine and the closing phenylalanine or tryptophan. A D gene is named only where the DNA matches it firmly. Only some rows state a clone size, as once, few, many or a class for expanded clones.

>-|TRBD1|TRBJ2-7|TRBV6-1
CASSRQGAPEEQYF
TGTGCCAGCAGCCGACAGGGGGCGCCTGAAGAGCAGTACTTC
>-|-|TRBJ1-3|TRBV7-8
CASRGVGGNTIYF
TGTGCCAGCAGGGGGGTCGGTGGAAACACCATATATTTT
>once|TRBD2|TRBJ2-5|TRBV7-2
CASSSASLAGRETQYF
TGTGCCAGCAGTTCAGCCTCACTAGCGGGCAGGGAGACCCAGTACTTC
>-|-|TRBJ1-1|TRBV19
CASSIAQGGTEAFF
TGTGCCAGTAGTATAGCGCAGGGAGGGACTGAAGCTTTCTTT
>-|TRBD2|TRBJ2-5|TRBV19
CASIDPLGTSGRARETQYF
TGTGCCAGTATCGATCCCCTGGGGACTAGCGGGAGGGCCAGGGAGACCCAGTACTTC
>-|-|TRBJ1-2|TRBV2
CASSDSTAPYGYTF
TGTGCCAGCAGTGATAGCACAGCACCCTATGGCTACACCTTC
>-|TRBD1|TRBJ1-2|TRBV30
CAWSVQGGRGDRYTF
TGTGCCTGGAGTGTACAGGGGGGCAGGGGGGATCGCTACACCTTC
>once|-|TRBJ1-3|TRBV27
CASSFRRGGSGNTIYF
TGTGCCAGCAGTTTTAGGCGGGGTGGTTCTGGAAACACCATATATTTT
>-|-|TRBJ2-3|TRBV5-6
CASSLGDTQYF
TGTGCCAGCAGCTTGGGAGATACGCAGTATTTT
>-|TRBD1|TRBJ1-4|TRBV6-5
CASSDRGREKLFF
TGTGCCAGCAGTGACAGGGGGAGAGAAAAACTGTTTTTT
>-|-|TRBJ1-2|TRBV6-6
CASSYNRDYGYTF
TGTGCCAGCAGTTACAATAGAGACTATGGCTACACCTTC
>-|-|TRBJ2-3|TRBV6-1
CASSEGGGAGDTQYF
TGTGCCAGCAGTGAAGGCGGTGGGGCGGGAGATACGCAGTATTTT
>-|TRBD2|TRBJ2-5|TRBV2
CASSPGTSGGLGRETQYF
TGTGCCAGCAGTCCCGGGACTAGCGGGGGGTTGGGCCGGGAGACCCAGTACTTC
>-|-|TRBJ2-3|TRBV2
CASSSSVGTTSTDTQYF
TGTGCCAGCAGTAGCAGTGTGGGGACAACTAGCACAGATACGCAGTATTTT
>-|TRBD1|TRBJ1-6|TRBV6-6
CASSPGTGLSPLHF
TGTGCCAGCAGTCCAGGGACAGGTTTGTCACCCCTCCACTTT
>once|TRBD1|TRBJ2-3|TRBV7-9
CASRQTTGGIMYF
TGTGCCAGCAGGCAGACTACAGGGGGCATCATGTATTTT
>-|-|TRBJ1-2|TRBV28
CASSLWLYGYTF
TGTGCCAGCAGTTTATGGTTATATGGCTACACCTTC
>-|TRBD1|TRBJ2-7|TRBV5-5
CASSLEGQGPYEQYF
TGTGCCAGCAGCTTGGAGGGACAGGGCCCCTACGAGCAGTACTTC
>-|-|TRBJ2-7|TRBV7-9
CASSPSGVSYEQYF
TGTGCCAGCAGCCCATCAGGGGTCTCCTACGAGCAGTACTTC
>-|-|TRBJ2-1|TRBV9
CASSPPVGGGGFLAVYNEQFF
TGTGCCAGCAGCCCTCCCGTGGGAGGGGGCGGTTTCCTAGCAGTCTACAATGAGCAGTTCTTC
>-|-|TRBJ1-4|TRBV7-2
CASSSGTGRTNEKLFF
TGTGCCAGCAGCTCCGGAACAGGGCGGACTAATGAAAAACTGTTTTTT
>-|-|TRBJ1-3|TRBV7-2
CASSSGSLGNTIYF
TGTGCCAGCAGCTCGGGCAGCCTTGGAAACACCATATATTTT
>-|TRBD1|TRBJ2-2|TRBV2
CASQGERELFF
TGTGCCAGCCAGGGGGAGCGGGAGCTGTTTTTT
>-|-|TRBJ1-3|TRBV5-1
CASSLGQQADTIYF
TGCGCCAGCAGCTTGGGCCAGCAGGCAGACACCATATATTTT
>once|TRBD1|TRBJ2-7|TRBV6-6
CASSYGPKQGADEQYF
TGTGCCAGCAGTTACGGGCCAAAACAGGGGGCTGACGAGCAGTACTTC
>-|-|TRBJ1-4|TRBV4-1
CASSQPGTANEKLFF
TGCGCCAGCAGCCAACCCGGGACCGCTAATGAAAAACTGTTTTTT
>-|-|TRBJ2-7|TRBV6-5
CASATGPEGEQYF
TGTGCCAGTGCGACAGGACCCGAGGGCGAGCAGTACTTC
>-|TRBD2|TRBJ2-3|TRBV6-6
CASVLTSGSPDTQYF
TGTGCCAGCGTCCTGACTAGCGGGAGTCCAGATACGCAGTATTTT
>-|-|TRBJ2-7|TRBV7-2
CASSPRGGSGEQYF
TGTGCCAGCAGCCCCAGGGGGGGCAGTGGTGAGCAGTACTTC
>-|TRBD1|TRBJ2-7|TRBV18
CASSPSGGSYSYEQYF
TGTGCCAGCTCACCTTCAGGGGGCTCCTACTCCTACGAGCAGTACTTC
>-|TRBD2|TRBJ2-1|TRBV7-2
CASSTPGLAGGNEQFF
TGTGCCAGCAGCACTCCGGGACTAGCGGGGGGCAATGAGCAGTTCTTC
>-|-|TRBJ2-7|TRBV11-2
CASSLVDKTYEQYF
TGTGCCAGCAGCTTAGTGGACAAGACCTACGAGCAGTACTTC
>-|TRBD1|TRBJ1-2|TRBV6-4
CASSSGTGASYGYTF
TGTGCCAGCAGTTCCGGGACAGGGGCATCCTATGGCTACACCTTC
>once|-|TRBJ1-1|TRBV21-1
CASSRNTEAFF
TGTGCCAGCAGTAGAAACACTGAAGCTTTCTTT
>-|-|TRBJ2-7|TRBV27
CASSPRPESYEQYF
TGTGCCAGCAGTCCACGGCCGGAGTCCTACGAGCAGTACTTC
>-|TRBD1|TRBJ1-1|TRBV6-4
CASSASGGASTEAFF
TGTGCCAGCAGTGCCTCAGGGGGCGCGAGCACTGAAGCTTTCTTT
>-|TRBD1|TRBJ1-4|TRBV5-8
CASSLRDRVNEKLFF
TGTGCCAGCAGCCTCCGGGACAGGGTTAATGAAAAACTGTTTTTT
>-|-|TRBJ1-1|TRBV19
CASSINLRDLNTEAFF
TGTGCCAGTAGTATCAACCTCAGAGACTTGAACACTGAAGCTTTCTTT
>-|-|TRBJ1-4|TRBV5-5
CASSLAGWGQEKLFF
TGTGCCAGCAGCTTGGCCGGCTGGGGGCAAGAAAAACTGTTTTTT
>-|-|TRBJ2-5|TRBV20-1
CSARSQETQYF
TGCAGTGCGCGGAGTCAAGAGACCCAGTACTTC
>-|-|TRBJ1-5|TRBV7-9
CASSWGIQPQHF
TGTGCCAGCAGCTGGGGGATTCAGCCCCAGCATTTT
>-|-|TRBJ2-3|TRBV6-4
CASSASGGGADTQYF
TGTGCCAGCAGTGCCTCAGGGGGGGGCGCAGATACGCAGTATTTT
>-|-|TRBJ1-4|TRBV7-9
CASSLVETNEKLFF
TGTGCCAGCAGCTTAGTAGAAACTAATGAAAAACTGTTTTTT
>few|-|TRBJ2-7|TRBV10-3
CASRGGISSYEQYF
TGTGCCTCACGGGGCGGCATTAGCTCCTACGAGCAGTACTTC
>-|-|TRBJ1-1|TRBV7-9
CASSKEGTPNTEAFF
TGTGCCAGCAGTAAGGAAGGGACACCCAACACTGAAGCTTTCTTT